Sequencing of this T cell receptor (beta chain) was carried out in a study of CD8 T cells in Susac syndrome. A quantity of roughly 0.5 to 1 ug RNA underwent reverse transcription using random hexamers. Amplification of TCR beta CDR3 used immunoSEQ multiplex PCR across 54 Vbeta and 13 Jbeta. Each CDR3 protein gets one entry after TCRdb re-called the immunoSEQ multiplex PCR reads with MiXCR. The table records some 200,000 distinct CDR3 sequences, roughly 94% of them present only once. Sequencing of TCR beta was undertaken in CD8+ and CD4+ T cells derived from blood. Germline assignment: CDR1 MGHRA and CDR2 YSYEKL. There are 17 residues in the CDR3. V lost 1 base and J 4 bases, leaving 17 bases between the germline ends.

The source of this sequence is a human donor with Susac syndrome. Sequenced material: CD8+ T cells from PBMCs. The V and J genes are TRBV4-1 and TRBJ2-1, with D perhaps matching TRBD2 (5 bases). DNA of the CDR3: TGCGCCAGCAGCCAAGCTTTGAGGACTGTTGGTTACAATGAGCAGTTCTTC. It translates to CASSQALRTVGYNEQFF.